This section outlines one TCR beta chain sequence together with its context. The data were obtained in a study of blood T cell repertoires in COVID-19. The CDR3 extends over 15 amino acids. With 5 bases removed from V and 5 bases from J, the gap between germline ends came to 18 bases. Looked up from germline, CDR1 is SEHNR and CDR2 is FQNEAQ (reference sequence). The table came from immunoSEQ multiplex PCR; TCRdb's copy has only in-frame clones and leaves some out. In the table there are over 200,000 clones, approximately 84% of which are singletons. This clonotype was sampled from a man aged 40-55 years with active or convalescent COVID-19. The chain employs TRBV7-9 and TRBJ2-5, with D possibly TRBD2 on 5 matching bases. The sample was peripheral blood. For the CDR3, the DNA is TGTGCCAGCAGCCTGGGTACCAGCAGAGGGGAGACCCAGTACTTC. Residues: CASSLGTSRGETQYF.